Listed here are 9 T cell receptor beta chains from one sample, sequenced in a study of CD8 T cells in ankylosing spondylitis. In TCRdb, the 5' RACE reads were re-called with MiXCR into one record per CDR3 protein. The sample lists 250,000 or so distinct CDR3 sequences, under 20% occurring once. The sequenced material came from blood, either unsorted or a sorted T cell fraction (not recorded which). The receptors were gathered from a male donor with ankylosing spondylitis or in good health (not recorded which).

Many counts were recorded for this clonotype. The chain is built from TRBV15 and TRBJ2-7; D unclear. V lost 0 bases, J lost 0 bases, and 9 bases lay in between. The germline V gene has CDR1 LNHNV and CDR2 YYDKDF (reference sequence). The CDR3 runs to 15 residues. CDR3 sequence reads: CATSRDLQDSYEQYF. CDR3 sequence (DNA): TGTGCCACCAGCAGAGATCTTCAGGACTCCTACGAGCAGTACTTC.

A few counts support this clonotype. V and J are TRBV10-3 and TRBJ2-7; D uncertain. This CDR3 has 10 amino acids. Trimming took off 8 bases at V and 0 bases at J, with 2 bases between the two ends. Germline assignment: CDR1 ENHRY and CDR2 SYGVKD. The CDR3 loop is CAIGSYEQYF. CDR3 sequence (DNA): TGTGCCATCGGCTCCTACGAGCAGTACTTC.

Of note for this clonotype: This could be a read error, since a much larger clone is one nucleotide away. The chain combines TRBV20-1 with TRBJ2-1; D is undetermined. Germline V gene sequence: CDR1 DFQATT, CDR2 SNEGSKA (reference sequence). Trimming shortened V by 1 base and J by 4 bases, and 11 bases separated the two germline ends. This CDR3 contains 14 residues. Here the CDR3 DNA reads TGCAGTGCTAGAGCCCCTGACACTTACAATGAGCAGTTCTTC. This codes for CSARAPDTYNEQFF.

CDR3 coding DNA: TGCAGCGTTAGAGAAGAGACCCAGTACTTC. It yields the protein CSVREETQYF. This chain links TRBV29-1 with TRBJ2-5; no firm D call. V lost 5 bases to trimming and J lost 3 bases, with 4 bases between them. This CDR3 spans 10 amino acids. The germline V gene has CDR1 SQVTM and CDR2 ANQGSEA.

The genes are TRBV5-6 and TRBJ1-2; D unresolved. The V end lost 1 base, the J end lost 3 bases, and 10 bases lay between the germline ends. Germline V CDR1 and CDR2: SGHDT, YYEEEE. The CDR3 sequence is 14 residues long. The CDR3 DNA follows: TGTGCCAGCAGCTTGATTGGAGTCGACTATGGCTACACCTTC. It codes for CASSLIGVDYGYTF.

The rearrangement uses TRBV4-3 and TRBJ2-7; 7 bases agree with TRBD1. With V trimmed by 2 bases and J by 4 bases, 17 bases remained unmatched. Germline CDR1 and CDR2: LGHNA and YSLEER. The CDR3 runs 18 residues. The DNA for the CDR3 is TGCGCCAGCAGCCAATCTTATAGGGGGCCAGGACTGTATTACGAGCAGTACTTC. Translating it yields CASSQSYRGPGLYYEQYF.

J is TRBJ2-3 and V is TRBV5-1; 12 bases line up with TRBD2. CDR1 is SGHRS, CDR2 YFSETQ, per germline. The CDR3 totals 17 residues. V lost 3 bases to trimming and J lost 2 bases; unmatched junction nucleotides: 7. The CDR3 sequence is CASSSGTSGRYTDTQYF. The CDR3 DNA reads as TGCGCCAGCAGCTCCGGGACTAGCGGGCGTTACACAGATACGCAGTATTTT.

This chain connects TRBV11-2 to TRBJ2-3; D is undetermined. Trimming cost V 3 bases and J 3 bases, with 28 bases left between them. From germline, CDR1 is SGHAT and CDR2 FQNNGV. The CDR3 sequence is 20 residues long. For the CDR3, the DNA is TGTGCCAGCAGCTTTACCGGATCTGGCAGTTGGGTGTTGCGTACAGATACGCAGTATTTT. Amino acids: CASSFTGSGSWVLRTDTQYF.

This clonotype has just a few counts. The rearrangement links TRBV15 to TRBJ2-7; the D gene is possibly TRBD1 (5 bases). The length of the CDR3 is 13 residues. Germline lookup yields CDR1 LNHNV and CDR2 YYDKDF (reference sequence). Trimming took off 3 bases at V and 0 bases at J, with 6 bases between the two ends. DNA of the CDR3: TGTGCCACCAGCAGTGGGGCCTCCTACGAGCAGTACTTC. This sequence encodes CATSSGASYEQYF.